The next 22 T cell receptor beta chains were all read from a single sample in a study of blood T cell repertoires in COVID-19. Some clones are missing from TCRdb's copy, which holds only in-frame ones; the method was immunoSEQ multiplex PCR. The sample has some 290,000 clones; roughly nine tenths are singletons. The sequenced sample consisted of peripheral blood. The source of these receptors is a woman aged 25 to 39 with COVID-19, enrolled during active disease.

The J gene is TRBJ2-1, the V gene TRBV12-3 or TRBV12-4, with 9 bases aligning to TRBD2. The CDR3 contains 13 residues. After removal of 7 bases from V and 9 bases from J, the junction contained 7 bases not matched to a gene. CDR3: CASTAGGPGEQFF. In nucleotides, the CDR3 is TGTGCCAGCACGGCGGGAGGGCCAGGTGAGCAGTTCTTC.

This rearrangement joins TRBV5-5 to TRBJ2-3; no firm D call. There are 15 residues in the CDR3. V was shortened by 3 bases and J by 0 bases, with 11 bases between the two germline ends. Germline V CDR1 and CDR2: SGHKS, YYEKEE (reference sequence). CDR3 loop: CASSWASLSTDTQYF. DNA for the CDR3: TGTGCCAGCAGCTGGGCAAGTCTTAGCACAGATACGCAGTATTTT.

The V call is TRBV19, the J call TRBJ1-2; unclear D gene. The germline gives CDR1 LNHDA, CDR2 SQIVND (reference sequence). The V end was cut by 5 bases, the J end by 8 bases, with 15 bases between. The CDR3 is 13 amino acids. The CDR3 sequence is CASSVAFSGGYTF. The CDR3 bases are TGTGCCAGTAGTGTGGCATTCTCTGGCGGCTACACCTTC.

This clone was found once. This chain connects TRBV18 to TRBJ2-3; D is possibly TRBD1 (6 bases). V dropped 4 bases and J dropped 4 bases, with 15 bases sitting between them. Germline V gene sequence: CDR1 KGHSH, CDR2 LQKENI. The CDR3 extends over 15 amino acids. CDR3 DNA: TGTGCCAGCTCACGAACAGGGCACAACGCAGATACGCAGTATTTT. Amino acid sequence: CASSRTGHNADTQYF.

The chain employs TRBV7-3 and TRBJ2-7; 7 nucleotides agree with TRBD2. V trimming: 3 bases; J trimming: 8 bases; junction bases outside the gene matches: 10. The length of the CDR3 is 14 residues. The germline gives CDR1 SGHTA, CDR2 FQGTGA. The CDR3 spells CASSLSLASQKQYF. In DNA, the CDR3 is TGTGCCAGCAGCTTGTCACTAGCGTCGCAGAAGCAGTACTTC. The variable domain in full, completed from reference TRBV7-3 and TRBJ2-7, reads GAGVSQTPSNKVTEKGKYVELRCDPISGHTALYWYRQSLGQGPEFLIYFQGTGAADDSGLPNDRFFAVRPEGSVSTLKIQRTERGDSAVYLCASSLSLASQKQYFGPGTRLTVT.

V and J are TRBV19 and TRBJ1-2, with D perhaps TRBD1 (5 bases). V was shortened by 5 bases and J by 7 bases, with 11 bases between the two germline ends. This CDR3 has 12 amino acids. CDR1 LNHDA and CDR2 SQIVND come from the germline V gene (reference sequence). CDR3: CASSPRQFGYTF. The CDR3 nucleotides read TGTGCCAGTAGTCCCCGACAGTTTGGCTACACCTTC.

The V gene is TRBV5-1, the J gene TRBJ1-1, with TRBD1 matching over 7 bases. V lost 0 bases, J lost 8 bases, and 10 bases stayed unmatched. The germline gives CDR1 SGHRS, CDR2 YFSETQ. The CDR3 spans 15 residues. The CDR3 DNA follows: TGCGCCAGCAGCTTGGAAGGGGCAGGGGGAAAGGAAGCTTTCTTT. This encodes CASSLEGAGGKEAFF.

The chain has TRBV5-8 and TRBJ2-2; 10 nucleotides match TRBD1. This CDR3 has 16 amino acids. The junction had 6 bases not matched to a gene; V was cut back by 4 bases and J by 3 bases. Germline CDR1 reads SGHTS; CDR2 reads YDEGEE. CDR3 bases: TGTGCCAGCAGCCCGGACAGGGGGGGTGACACCGGGGAGCTGTTTTTT. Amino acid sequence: CASSPDRGGDTGELFF.

The CDR3 region is CASSLKASGSFGYEQYF. In DNA, the CDR3 is TGTGCCAGCAGCTTAAAGGCTAGCGGGAGTTTTGGGTACGAGCAGTACTTC. The chain uses TRBV7-9 and TRBJ2-7; 10 bases match TRBD2. There are 17 residues in the CDR3. Germline V CDR1 and CDR2: SEHNR, FQNEAQ (reference sequence). Trimming at V came to 2 bases and at J to 4 bases, leaving 11 bases not matched to a gene.

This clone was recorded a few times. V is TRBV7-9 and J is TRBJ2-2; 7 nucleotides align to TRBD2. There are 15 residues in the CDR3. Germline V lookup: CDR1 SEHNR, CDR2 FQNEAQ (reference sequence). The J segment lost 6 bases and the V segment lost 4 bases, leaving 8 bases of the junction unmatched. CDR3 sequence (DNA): TGTGCCAGCAGCTCGCCACTAGCGTCCGCCGGGGAGCTGTTTTTT. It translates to CASSSPLASAGELFF.

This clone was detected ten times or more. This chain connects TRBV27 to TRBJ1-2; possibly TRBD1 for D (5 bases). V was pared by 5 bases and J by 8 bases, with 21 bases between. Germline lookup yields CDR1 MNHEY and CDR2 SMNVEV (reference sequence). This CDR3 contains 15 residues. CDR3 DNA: TGTGCCAGCAGTCCCTCATGGGGCAGGGAGGGGGGCTACACCTTC. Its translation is CASSPSWGREGGYTF.

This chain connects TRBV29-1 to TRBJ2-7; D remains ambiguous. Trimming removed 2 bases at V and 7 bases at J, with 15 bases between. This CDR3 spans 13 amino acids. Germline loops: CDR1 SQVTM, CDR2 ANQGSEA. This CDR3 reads CSVERGFGWEQYF. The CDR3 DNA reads TGCAGCGTTGAAAGAGGATTTGGGTGGGAGCAGTACTTC.

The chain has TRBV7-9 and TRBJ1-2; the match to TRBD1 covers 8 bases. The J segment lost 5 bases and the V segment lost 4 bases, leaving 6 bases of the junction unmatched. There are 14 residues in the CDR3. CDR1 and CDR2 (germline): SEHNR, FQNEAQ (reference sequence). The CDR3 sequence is CASSSSQGGYGYTF. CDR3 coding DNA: TGTGCCAGCAGCTCATCACAGGGGGGGTATGGCTACACCTTC.

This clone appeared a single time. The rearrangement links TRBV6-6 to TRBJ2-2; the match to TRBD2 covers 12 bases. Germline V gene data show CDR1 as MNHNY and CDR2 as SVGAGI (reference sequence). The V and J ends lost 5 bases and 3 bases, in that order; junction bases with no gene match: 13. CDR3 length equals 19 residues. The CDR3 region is CASSLFLLAGGPDTGELFF. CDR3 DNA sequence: TGTGCCAGCAGTCTCTTCTTGCTAGCGGGAGGGCCCGACACCGGGGAGCTGTTTTTT.

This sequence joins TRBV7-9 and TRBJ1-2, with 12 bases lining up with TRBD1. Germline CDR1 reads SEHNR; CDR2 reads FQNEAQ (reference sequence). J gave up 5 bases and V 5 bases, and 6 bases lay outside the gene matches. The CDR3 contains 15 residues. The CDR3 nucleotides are TGTGCCAGCAGCCTCGTGGGACAGGGGGCGTATGGCTACACCTTC. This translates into CASSLVGQGAYGYTF.

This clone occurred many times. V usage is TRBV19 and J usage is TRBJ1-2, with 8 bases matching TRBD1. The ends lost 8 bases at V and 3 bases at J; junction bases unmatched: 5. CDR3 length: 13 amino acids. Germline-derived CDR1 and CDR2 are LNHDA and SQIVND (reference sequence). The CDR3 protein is CASRRGPDYGYTF. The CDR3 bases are TGTGCCAGTCGCAGGGGGCCGGACTATGGCTACACCTTC.

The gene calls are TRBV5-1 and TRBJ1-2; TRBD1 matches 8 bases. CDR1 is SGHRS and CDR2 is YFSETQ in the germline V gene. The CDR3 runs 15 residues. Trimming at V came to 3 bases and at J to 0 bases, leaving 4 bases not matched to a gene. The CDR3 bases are TGCGCCAGCAGCTCGGGGACAGGTACTAACTATGGCTACACCTTC. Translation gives CASSSGTGTNYGYTF.

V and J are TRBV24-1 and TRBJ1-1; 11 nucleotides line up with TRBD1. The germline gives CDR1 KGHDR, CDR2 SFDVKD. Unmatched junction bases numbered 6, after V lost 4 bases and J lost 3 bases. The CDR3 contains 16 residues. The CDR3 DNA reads TGTGCCACCAGTGACGGACAGGGGGCTCGGCACACTGAAGCTTTCTTT. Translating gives CATSDGQGARHTEAFF.

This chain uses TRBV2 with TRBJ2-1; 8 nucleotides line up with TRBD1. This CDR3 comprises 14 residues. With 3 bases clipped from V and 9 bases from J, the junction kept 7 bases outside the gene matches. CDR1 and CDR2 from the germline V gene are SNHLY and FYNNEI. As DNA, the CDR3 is TGTGCCAGCAGTGAGGAGGACAGGGAAAGTGAGCAGTTCTTC. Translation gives CASSEEDRESEQFF. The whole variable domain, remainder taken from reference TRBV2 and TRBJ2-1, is EPEVTQTPSHQVTQMGQEVILRCVPISNHLYFYWYRQILGQKVEFLVSFYNNEISEKSEIFDDQFSVERPDGSNFTLKIRSTKLEDSAMYFCASSEEDRESEQFFGPGTRLTVL.

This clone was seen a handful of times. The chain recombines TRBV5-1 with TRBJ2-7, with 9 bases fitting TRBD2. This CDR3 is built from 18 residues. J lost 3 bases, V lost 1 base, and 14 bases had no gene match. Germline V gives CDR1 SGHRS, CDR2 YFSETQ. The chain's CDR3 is CASSLLPESGGRGYEQYF. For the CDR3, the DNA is TGCGCCAGCAGCTTGTTACCGGAGAGTGGCGGGAGGGGCTACGAGCAGTACTTC.

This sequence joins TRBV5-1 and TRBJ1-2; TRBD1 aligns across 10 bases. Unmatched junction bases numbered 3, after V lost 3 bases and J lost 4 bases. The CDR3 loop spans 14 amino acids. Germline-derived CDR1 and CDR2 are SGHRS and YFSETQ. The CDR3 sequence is CASSWGQGSYGYTF. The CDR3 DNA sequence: TGCGCCAGCAGCTGGGGACAGGGGAGCTATGGCTACACCTTC.

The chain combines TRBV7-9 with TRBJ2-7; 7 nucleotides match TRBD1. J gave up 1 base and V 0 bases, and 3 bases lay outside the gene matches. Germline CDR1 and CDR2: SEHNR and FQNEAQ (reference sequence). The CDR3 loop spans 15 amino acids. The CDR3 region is CASSLAPGQSYEQYF. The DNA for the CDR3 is TGTGCCAGCAGCTTAGCCCCGGGACAGTCCTACGAGCAGTACTTC.